Shown below are 24 T cell receptor beta chains from a single sample sequenced in a study of follicular helper T cells after annual influenza vaccination. Described time point: 2014-2015 season, pre-vaccination. Assay: immunoSEQ multiplex PCR; the TCRdb copy retains only in-frame clones and omits some. The repertoire holds over 14,000 clones, with approximately 84% as singletons. The input for sequencing was CXCR5- memory CD4+ T cells sorted from blood, taken on the day of influenza vaccination. All receptors derive from an adult who received the influenza vaccine.

This rearrangement joins TRBV15 to TRBJ1-4; D is unclear. The CDR3 sequence is 14 residues long. The germline V and J ends were trimmed by 1 base and 8 bases, with 11 bases remaining between them. Germline V CDR1 and CDR2: LNHNV, YYDKDF (reference sequence). The DNA for the CDR3 is TGTGCCACCAGCAGAGGGAGAGCGGAAGAAAAACTGTTTTTT. Translated: CATSRGRAEEKLFF.

V usage is TRBV6-6 and J usage is TRBJ1-1, with D uncertain. CDR1 MNHNY and CDR2 SVGAGI come from the germline V gene (reference sequence). Between the trimmed V and J ends, which lost 0 bases and 7 bases, there was a span of 3 bases. This CDR3 spans 11 amino acids. The CDR3 is CASSYSLEAFF. CDR3 in DNA: TGTGCCAGCAGTTACTCGCTTGAAGCTTTCTTT.

V usage is TRBV2 and J usage is TRBJ1-1; TRBD1 aligns across 7 bases. Trimming at V came to 7 bases and at J to 0 bases, leaving 8 bases not matched to a gene. Germline V gene sequence: CDR1 SNHLY, CDR2 FYNNEI. The CDR3 runs to 15 residues. This chain's CDR3 is CASKWDSTLNTEAFF. Written as DNA, the CDR3 is TGTGCCAGCAAATGGGACAGCACTTTGAACACTGAAGCTTTCTTT. Drawing the rest from reference TRBV2 and TRBJ1-1, the complete variable domain is EPEVTQTPSHQVTQMGQEVILRCVPISNHLYFYWYRQILGQKVEFLVSFYNNEISEKSEIFDDQFSVERPDGSNFTLKIRSTKLEDSAMYFCASKWDSTLNTEAFFGQGTRLTVV.

The V and J genes are TRBV6-1 and TRBJ1-4; no clear D. The germline gives CDR1 MNHNS, CDR2 SASEGT. The CDR3 contains 15 residues. V was clipped by 2 bases and J by 1 base, with 8 bases between them. CDR3 nucleotide sequence: TGTGCCAGCAGTGAATGGGGATTAACTAATGAAAAACTGTTTTTT. This codes for CASSEWGLTNEKLFF.

The CDR3 DNA reads as TGTGCCAGTAGTGTCGTAGCGGGGACACAGTACAATGAGCAGTTCTTC. Amino acids: CASSVVAGTQYNEQFF. V is TRBV19 and J is TRBJ2-1, with TRBD2 matching over 8 bases. Per germline, CDR1 LNHDA and CDR2 SQIVND (reference sequence). The CDR3 extends over 16 amino acids. V trimming: 5 bases; J trimming: 4 bases; junction bases outside the gene matches: 10.

The chain joins TRBV4-3 to TRBJ1-5; TRBD1 might be the D (6 bases). In germline, CDR1 is LGHNA, CDR2 YSLEER. There are 15 residues in the CDR3. The V gene lost 3 bases and the J gene lost 4 bases, with 13 bases spanning the gap. CDR3 bases: TGCGCCAGCAGCCACTTACAGGGAGTGAATCAGCCCCAGCATTTT. It encodes CASSHLQGVNQPQHF.

The chain couples TRBV30 to TRBJ1-2; unclear D gene. CDR3 length equals 13 residues. V was shortened by 5 bases and J by 6 bases, with 16 bases between the two germline ends. In germline, CDR1 is GTSNPN, CDR2 SVGIG (reference sequence). CDR3 sequence reads: CAWDPGRRHGYTF. For the CDR3, the DNA is TGTGCCTGGGACCCCGGGAGGAGGCATGGCTACACCTTC.

The chain employs TRBV2 and TRBJ1-1; no clear D gene. Looked up from germline, CDR1 is SNHLY and CDR2 is FYNNEI. The CDR3 has 12 amino acids. V gave up 7 bases and J gave up 2 bases, with 8 bases separating them. The CDR3 spells CASTQLNTEAFF. CDR3 DNA: TGTGCCAGCACGCAGTTAAACACTGAAGCTTTCTTT.

V usage is TRBV6-1 and J usage is TRBJ1-4, with D unclear. Germline CDR1 is MNHNS and CDR2 is SASEGT. The CDR3 runs 13 residues. The V gene lost 7 bases and the J gene lost 4 bases, with 10 bases spanning the gap. The CDR3 here is CASISSGNEKLFF. CDR3 nucleotides: TGTGCCAGCATCTCCTCGGGTAATGAAAAACTGTTTTTT.

J is TRBJ2-3 and V is TRBV5-1; D unclear. The germline V gene has CDR1 SGHRS and CDR2 YFSETQ. This CDR3 has 15 residues. V was clipped by 0 bases and J by 1 base, with 9 bases between them. CDR3 loop: CASSLAGGGTDTQYF. The CDR3 DNA sequence: TGCGCCAGCAGCTTGGCAGGTGGGGGCACAGATACGCAGTATTTT.

The chain combines TRBV5-1 with TRBJ2-7, with TRBD1 matching 7 bases. Trimming cost V 3 bases and J 0 bases; bases outside gene matches: 3. Germline V gene lookup returns CDR1 SGHRS and CDR2 YFSETQ. This CDR3 contains 14 residues. The CDR3 is CASSWGTDSYEQYF. The CDR3 nucleotides read TGCGCCAGCAGCTGGGGGACAGACTCCTACGAGCAGTACTTC.

The chain joins TRBV9 to TRBJ2-1; TRBD1 agrees at 9 bases. Germline trimming cut 4 bases from V and 0 bases from J; bases unmatched to any gene: 8. The CDR3 runs to 17 residues. Germline-derived CDR1 and CDR2 are SGDLS and YYNGEE. The DNA for the CDR3 is TGTGCCAGCAGCTTCGGGACAGGGTGGAACTCCTACAATGAGCAGTTCTTC. Its protein is CASSFGTGWNSYNEQFF.

This chain joins TRBV10-1 and TRBJ2-1; D may match TRBD1 or TRBD2 (6 bases each). The CDR3 is 16 residues long. The V gene's germline CDR1 is WNHNN and CDR2 SYGVQD (reference sequence). The germline V and J ends were trimmed by 0 bases and 6 bases, with 15 bases remaining between them. CDR3 region: CASSESIFPGANEQFF. In DNA form, the CDR3 reads TGCGCCAGCAGTGAGTCGATTTTTCCGGGGGCCAATGAGCAGTTCTTC.

The chain joins TRBV6-1 to TRBJ2-3, with TRBD2 identical over 11 bases. The CDR3 is 15 amino acids. From germline, CDR1 is MNHNS and CDR2 SASEGT. The junction had 8 bases not matched to a gene; V was cut back by 7 bases and J by 5 bases. The CDR3 DNA follows: TGTGCCAGCAAGCGTAGCGGGGGGGCCCTAGATACGCAGTATTTT. Translating it yields CASKRSGGALDTQYF.

The chain couples TRBV6-5 to TRBJ1-4; TRBD1 agrees at 7 bases. Trimming took 4 bases from V and 8 from J; bases not matched to a gene: 4. CDR3 length: 13 amino acids. In germline, CDR1 is MNHEY, CDR2 SVGAGI. The CDR3 is CASSFGQAEKLFF. Here the CDR3 DNA reads TGTGCCAGCAGTTTCGGACAGGCAGAAAAACTGTTTTTT.

The chain uses TRBV27 and TRBJ1-6, with D possibly matching TRBD1 (5 bases). This CDR3 is built from 18 residues. V lost 0 bases and J lost 0, with 12 bases in between. Germline V CDR1 and CDR2: MNHEY, SMNVEV (reference sequence). The CDR3 loop is CASSLSAGPSSYNSPLHF. CDR3 in DNA: TGTGCCAGCAGTTTATCGGCAGGGCCAAGCTCCTATAATTCACCCCTCCACTTT.

This clone was detected a few times. The V gene is TRBV2, the J gene TRBJ1-6, with 7 bases identical to TRBD1. The CDR3 contains 15 residues. Germline values: CDR1 SNHLY, CDR2 FYNNEI. V lost 6 bases, J lost 5 bases, and 7 bases stayed unmatched. The CDR3 reads CASSEQGSDNSPLHF. DNA of the CDR3: TGTGCCAGCAGCGAACAGGGGTCGGATAATTCACCCCTCCACTTT.

The chain has TRBV5-4 and TRBJ2-7; 9 bases agree with TRBD2. The CDR3 has 14 residues. Germline V CDR1 and CDR2: SGHNT, YYREEE (reference sequence). After removal of 4 bases from V and 3 bases from J, the junction contained 5 bases not matched to a gene. CDR3 amino acids: CASSVPSGDYEQYF. The DNA of the CDR3 is TGTGCCAGCAGCGTACCTAGCGGGGACTACGAGCAGTACTTC.

V gene TRBV10-3 combines with J gene TRBJ1-3; D unclear. CDR3 length: 16 residues. V gave up 3 bases and J gave up 0 bases, with 12 bases separating them. CDR1 ENHRY and CDR2 SYGVKD come from the germline V gene. CDR3: CAISEPTPFSGNTIYF. The CDR3 nucleotides are TGTGCCATCAGTGAACCTACGCCCTTCTCTGGAAACACCATATATTTT.

The chain combines TRBV5-1 with TRBJ2-3, with TRBD2 identical over 9 bases. The CDR3 contains 16 residues. The germline gives CDR1 SGHRS, CDR2 YFSETQ. V lost 0 bases and J lost 5; bases outside the gene matches: 7. This CDR3 is CASSLDGGGAKDTQYF. Written as DNA, the CDR3 is TGCGCCAGCAGCTTGGATGGCGGGGGGGCCAAAGATACGCAGTATTTT.

The chain combines TRBV7-2 with TRBJ2-7; 7 bases agree with TRBD1. The CDR3 loop spans 14 amino acids. V lost 5 bases and J lost 3; bases outside the gene matches: 7. The germline CDR1 and CDR2 sequences are SGHTA and FQGNSA. The CDR3 loop reads CASSPMTGNYEQYF. CDR3 nucleotides: TGTGCCAGCAGCCCGATGACAGGGAACTACGAGCAGTACTTC.

CDR3 protein: CASSFSQGFWTDTQYF. The CDR3 DNA sequence: TGCGCCAGCAGCTTCTCCCAGGGGTTTTGGACAGATACGCAGTATTTT. J is TRBJ2-3 and V is TRBV5-1; D is possibly TRBD1 (6 bases). The CDR3 is 16 residues long. V was trimmed by 2 bases and J by 3 bases, leaving 16 bases between them. Looked up from germline, CDR1 is SGHRS and CDR2 is YFSETQ.

The CDR3 nucleotides read TGTGCCAGCTCACCAAGTCACACCGGGGAGCTGTTTTTT. This codes for CASSPSHTGELFF. This chain joins TRBV18 and TRBJ2-2, with no clear D. CDR3 length: 13 amino acids. Germline V gene data show CDR1 as KGHSH and CDR2 as LQKENI. V was shortened by 2 bases and J by 3 bases, with 4 bases between the two germline ends.

The chain uses TRBV30 and TRBJ2-3; 10 nucleotides agree with TRBD2. With V trimmed by 2 bases and J by 4 bases, 3 bases remained unmatched. CDR1 is GTSNPN and CDR2 is SVGIG in the germline V gene (reference sequence). This CDR3 has 14 residues. DNA for the CDR3: TGTGCCTGGAGTCGGCTAGCGGGGGCAGATACGCAGTATTTT. Its protein is CAWSRLAGADTQYF.